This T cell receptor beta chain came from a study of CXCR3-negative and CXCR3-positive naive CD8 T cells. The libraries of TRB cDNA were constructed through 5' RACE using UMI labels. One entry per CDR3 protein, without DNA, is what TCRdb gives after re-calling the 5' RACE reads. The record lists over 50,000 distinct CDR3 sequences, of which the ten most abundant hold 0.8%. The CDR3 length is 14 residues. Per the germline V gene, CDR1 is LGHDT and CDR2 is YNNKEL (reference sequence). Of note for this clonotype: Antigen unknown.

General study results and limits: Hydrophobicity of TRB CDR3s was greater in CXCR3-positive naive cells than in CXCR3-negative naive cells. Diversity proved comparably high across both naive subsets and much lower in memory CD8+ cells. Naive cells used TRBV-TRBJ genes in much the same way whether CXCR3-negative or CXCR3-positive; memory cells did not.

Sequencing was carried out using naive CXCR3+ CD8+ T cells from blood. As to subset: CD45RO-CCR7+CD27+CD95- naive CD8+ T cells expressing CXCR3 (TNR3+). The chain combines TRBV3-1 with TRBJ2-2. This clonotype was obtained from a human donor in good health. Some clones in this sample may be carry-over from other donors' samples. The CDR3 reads CASSRLKNTGELFF.